This T cell receptor (beta chain) derives from a study of T cells in Graves' hyperthyroidism and ophthalmopathy. TCR beta CDR3 regions were amplified from RNA. First-round RT-PCR of the TCR CDR3 relied on the HTBI primer set. TCRdb redid the calling of the multiplex PCR reads with MiXCR, one entry per CDR3 protein. This sample has around 700,000 distinct CDR3 sequences, with over 35% found just once. This clonotype was seen many times. The antigen remains undetermined. Regarding the study as a whole: Ophthalmopathy could be told apart from stable hyperthyroidism with a 13 V-J model.

CDR3 size: 14 residues. Trimming removed 7 bases at V and 6 bases at J, with 19 bases between. Germline lookup yields CDR1 SGHTA and CDR2 FQGNSA. Specimen: blood. This clonotype was obtained from a woman aged 40 to 50 with Graves' hyperthyroidism. The chain is built from TRBV7-2 and TRBJ2-7; no clear D. This CDR3 is CASKPGAYPAEQYF. The CDR3 nucleotides are TGTGCCAGCAAACCAGGTGCCTACCCCGCCGAGCAGTACTTC. Supplemented by reference TRBV7-2 and TRBJ2-7, the full variable domain reads GAGVSQSPSNKVTEKGKDVELRCDPISGHTALYWYRQSLGQGLEFLIYFQGNSAPDKSGLPSDRFSAERTGGSVSTLTIQRTQQEDSAVYLCASKPGAYPAEQYFGPGTRLTVT.